This T cell receptor (beta chain) was obtained from a study of blood T cell repertoires in COVID-19. The wider study: Sources were T cells, B-cell-depleted T cells, or PBMCs; the material itself was cDNA or gDNA.

Clones were read by immunoSEQ multiplex PCR, and TCRdb kept only the in-frame ones, dropping some. The sample has approximately 200,000 clones; roughly four fifths are singletons. The CDR3 totals 15 residues. Trimming shortened V by 2 bases and J by 5 bases, and 17 bases separated the two germline ends. Germline CDR1 and CDR2: SGDLS and YYNGEE. The cohort comprised adults aged about 18 to 100 years residing in 20 to 25 US areas. Participants reported their clinical history, and cohort assignment relied on those reports. Recovered status in Cohort 3 required two negative PCRs, clearance, or symptom resolution.

The chain couples TRBV9 to TRBJ2-7, with D uncertain. The receptor was isolated from a man aged 60 to 69 who had recovered from COVID-19. Sequenced sample: PBMCs or T cells enriched from blood (not recorded which). CDR3 protein: CASSVGVMESHEQYF. Written as DNA, the CDR3 is TGTGCCAGCAGCGTGGGTGTTATGGAGTCCCACGAGCAGTACTTC.